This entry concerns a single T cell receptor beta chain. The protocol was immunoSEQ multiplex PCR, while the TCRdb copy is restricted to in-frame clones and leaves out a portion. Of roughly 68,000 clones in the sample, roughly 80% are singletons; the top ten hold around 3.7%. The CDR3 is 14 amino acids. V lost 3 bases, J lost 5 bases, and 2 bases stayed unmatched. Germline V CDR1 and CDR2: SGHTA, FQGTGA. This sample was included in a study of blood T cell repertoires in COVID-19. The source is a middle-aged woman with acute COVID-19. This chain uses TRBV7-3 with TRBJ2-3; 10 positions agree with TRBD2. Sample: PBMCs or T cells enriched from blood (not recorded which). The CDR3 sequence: CASSFLAGEDTQYF. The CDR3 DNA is TGTGCCAGCAGCTTCCTAGCGGGAGAAGATACGCAGTATTTT.